The next 19 T cell receptor beta chains were all read from a single sample in a study of T cell responses to AZD1222 COVID-19 vaccine. Assay used: immunoSEQ multiplex PCR; TCRdb lists only in-frame clones, some missing. Here the sample spans some 92,000 clones, about nine tenths being singletons. Sample: peripheral blood, taken on day 0 of AZD1222 vaccination. These receptors were taken from an adult in good health.

V is TRBV19 and J is TRBJ1-1; possibly TRBD1 for D (6 bases). The CDR3 spans 15 residues. Germline CDR1 reads LNHDA; CDR2 reads SQIVND (reference sequence). V lost 1 base, J lost 7 bases, and 16 bases lay in between. This CDR3 is CASSIGGPGAIEAFF. The CDR3 nucleotides are TGTGCCAGTAGTATAGGAGGTCCGGGGGCCATTGAAGCTTTCTTT.

The chain links TRBV5-1 to TRBJ1-5; TRBD1 is a possible D gene (6 bases). The CDR3 extends over 15 amino acids. Germline lookup yields CDR1 SGHRS and CDR2 YFSETQ. V was trimmed by 5 bases and J by 2 bases, leaving 14 bases between them. The CDR3 DNA follows: TGCGCCAGCAGACAGGGCCTGGGGGGCAATCAGCCCCAGCATTTT. Translation: CASRQGLGGNQPQHF.

This clone was observed a single time. The same CDR3 is also encoded by other DNA sequences in this sample. The gene calls are TRBV5-1 and TRBJ2-5, with D possibly called TRBD1 or TRBD2 (5 bases each). Germline CDR1 is SGHRS and CDR2 is YFSETQ. The V and J ends lost 0 bases and 2 bases respectively, with 5 bases between them. This CDR3 contains 13 residues. This chain's CDR3 is CASSLGGQETQYF. In DNA form, the CDR3 reads TGCGCCAGCAGCTTGGGGGGGCAAGAGACCCAGTACTTC.

The gene calls are TRBV9 and TRBJ1-6; no definite D call. V dropped 1 base and J dropped 8 bases, with 4 bases sitting between them. The germline CDR1 and CDR2 sequences are SGDLS and YYNGEE. The CDR3 sequence is 12 residues long. The CDR3 nucleotides read TGTGCCAGCAGCGTATGGGATTCACCCCTCCACTTT. It codes for CASSVWDSPLHF.

This chain uses TRBV4-1 with TRBJ2-3; the match to TRBD2 covers 10 bases. The CDR3 sequence is 20 residues long. Germline CDR1 reads MGHRA; CDR2 reads YSYEKL. The V and J ends lost 2 bases and 2 bases, in that order; junction bases with no gene match: 16. CDR3 nucleotides: TGCGCCAGCAGCCAACCGAAGCTAGCGGGAGCGCCACGATACACAGATACGCAGTATTTT. It codes for CASSQPKLAGAPRYTDTQYF.

This chain joins TRBV6-1 and TRBJ2-3, with D hard to call. The V end lost 5 bases, the J end lost 5 bases, and 8 bases lay between the germline ends. The CDR3 consists of 12 residues. CDR1 MNHNS and CDR2 SASEGT come from the germline V gene. CDR3 in amino acids: CASSTQGDTQYF. CDR3 coding DNA: TGTGCCAGCAGTACCCAAGGAGATACGCAGTATTTT.

The CDR3: CASSLMTRTGGFNYGYTF. The CDR3 region has the DNA TGTGCCAGCAGCTTAATGACCCGGACAGGGGGCTTTAACTATGGCTACACCTTC. The chain employs TRBV7-2 and TRBJ1-2; 11 bases agree with TRBD1. V trimming: 2 bases; J trimming: 1 base; junction bases outside the gene matches: 9. Germline V CDR1 and CDR2: SGHTA, FQGNSA. The length of the CDR3 is 18 residues.

DNA for the CDR3: TGTGCCAGCAGCAAGCGGGGGGGTGCTACGCAGTATTTT. Its protein is CASSKRGGATQYF. The rearrangement joins TRBV3-1 (or the pseudogene TRBV3-2) to TRBJ2-3; 10 positions agree with TRBD2. J was trimmed by 8 bases and V by 5 bases; bases with no gene match: 4. The length of the CDR3 is 13 residues. Germline V gene sequence: CDR1 LGHDT, CDR2 YNNKEL (reference sequence).

The J gene is TRBJ2-7, the V gene TRBV29-1; 7 bases fit TRBD1. J was trimmed by 5 bases and V by 4 bases; bases with no gene match: 5. This CDR3 is built from 12 residues. Germline CDR1 SQVTM, CDR2 ANQGSEA. CDR3 in amino acids: CSVAGTAHEQYF. The DNA of the CDR3 is TGCAGCGTTGCGGGGACAGCCCACGAGCAGTACTTC.

J is TRBJ1-1 and V is TRBV29-1; 8 nucleotides align to TRBD1. This CDR3 spans 12 amino acids. CDR1 is SQVTM and CDR2 is ANQGSEA in the germline V gene. J gave up 4 bases and V 7 bases, and 5 bases lay outside the gene matches. CDR3 amino acids: CSEIQGGTEAFF. DNA for the CDR3: TGCAGCGAAATACAGGGGGGCACTGAAGCTTTCTTT.

The gene calls are TRBV5-8 and TRBJ1-6; perhaps TRBD1 as D (5 bases). The CDR3 is 13 amino acids. V lost 4 bases, J lost 14 bases, and 16 bases lay in between. Looked up from germline, CDR1 is SGHTS and CDR2 is YDEGEE. CDR3 loop: CASSLEGRGALHF. The CDR3 DNA reads TGTGCCAGCAGCCTGGAAGGGCGGGGGGCCCTCCACTTT.

The rearrangement uses TRBV6-5 and TRBJ1-4, with a possible D match to TRBD1 (5 bases). Germline CDR1 and CDR2: MNHEY and SVGAGI. The CDR3 has 12 residues. The V end lost 5 bases, the J end lost 10 bases, and 11 bases lay between the germline ends. This CDR3 is CASSTGLGKLFF. CDR3 sequence (DNA): TGTGCCAGCAGTACAGGTTTAGGAAAACTGTTTTTT.

This chain's CDR3 is CASSYRDGYTF. The CDR3 region has the DNA TGTGCCAGTAGTTATAGAGATGGCTACACCTTC. The rearrangement links TRBV19 to TRBJ1-2; D gene unclear. The length of the CDR3 is 11 residues. The germline V and J ends were trimmed by 5 bases and 6 bases, with 7 bases remaining between them. Germline loops: CDR1 LNHDA, CDR2 SQIVND (reference sequence).

This clone is a singleton in its sample. This sequence joins TRBV28 and TRBJ1-1; D perhaps matches TRBD1 (5 bases). V was clipped by 5 bases and J by 4 bases, with 14 bases between them. This CDR3 is 14 amino acids long. In germline, CDR1 is MDHEN, CDR2 SYDVKM. CDR3 bases: TGTGCCAGCAGTCCGGAGTGGGGGAGCACTGAAGCTTTCTTT. Protein sequence: CASSPEWGSTEAFF.

V gene TRBV6-5 combines with J gene TRBJ1-1; no definite D call. From germline, CDR1 is MNHEY and CDR2 SVGAGI. The V gene lost 6 bases and the J gene lost 7 bases, with 15 bases spanning the gap. There are 13 residues in the CDR3. CDR3 in amino acids: CASSSGPLGEAFF. The CDR3 nucleotides are TGTGCCAGCAGCTCCGGACCCCTAGGTGAAGCTTTCTTT.

V gene TRBV28 combines with J gene TRBJ1-1; possible D gene TRBD1, 6 bases. Trimming stripped 6 bases from V and 1 base from J, with 9 bases between. The CDR3 has 13 residues. Germline values: CDR1 MDHEN, CDR2 SYDVKM. This chain's CDR3 is CASRSGENTEAFF. CDR3 in DNA: TGTGCCAGCAGATCAGGGGAGAACACTGAAGCTTTCTTT.

The rearrangement joins TRBV5-4 to TRBJ1-2, with unresolved D. This CDR3 contains 12 residues. The V end was cut by 4 bases, the J end by 4 bases, with 8 bases between. Germline CDR1 SGHNT, CDR2 YYREEE (reference sequence). Written as DNA, the CDR3 is TGTGCCAGCAGCCGGGAAGGCTATGGCTACACCTTC. This codes for CASSREGYGYTF. Using reference TRBV5-4 and TRBJ1-2 for the parts outside the CDR3, the full variable domain is ETGVTQSPTHLIKTRGQQVTLRCSSQSGHNTVSWYQQALGQGPQFIFQYYREEENGRGNFPPRFSGLQFPNYSSELNVNALELDDSALYLCASSREGYGYTFGSGTRLTVV.

The J gene is TRBJ2-5, the V gene TRBV7-6; 10 nucleotides align to TRBD2. V gave up 5 bases and J gave up 5 bases; unmatched junction bases: 11. CDR3 length: 16 amino acids. Germline loops: CDR1 SGHVS, CDR2 FNYEAQ. CDR3 residues: CASSPGLAVLEETQYF. CDR3 DNA sequence: TGTGCCAGCAGCCCAGGACTAGCGGTTTTAGAGGAGACCCAGTACTTC.

By share, this clone counts as medium-sized. This chain links TRBV27 with TRBJ1-5; the match to TRBD1 covers 8 bases. CDR3 size: 14 residues. After removal of 7 bases from V and 7 bases from J, the junction contained 9 bases not matched to a gene. CDR1 MNHEY and CDR2 SMNVEV come from the germline V gene (reference sequence). CDR3 DNA sequence: TGTGCCAGCAACCCAGGGGGCCCAGGCCAGCCCCAGCATTTT. Protein product: CASNPGGPGQPQHF.